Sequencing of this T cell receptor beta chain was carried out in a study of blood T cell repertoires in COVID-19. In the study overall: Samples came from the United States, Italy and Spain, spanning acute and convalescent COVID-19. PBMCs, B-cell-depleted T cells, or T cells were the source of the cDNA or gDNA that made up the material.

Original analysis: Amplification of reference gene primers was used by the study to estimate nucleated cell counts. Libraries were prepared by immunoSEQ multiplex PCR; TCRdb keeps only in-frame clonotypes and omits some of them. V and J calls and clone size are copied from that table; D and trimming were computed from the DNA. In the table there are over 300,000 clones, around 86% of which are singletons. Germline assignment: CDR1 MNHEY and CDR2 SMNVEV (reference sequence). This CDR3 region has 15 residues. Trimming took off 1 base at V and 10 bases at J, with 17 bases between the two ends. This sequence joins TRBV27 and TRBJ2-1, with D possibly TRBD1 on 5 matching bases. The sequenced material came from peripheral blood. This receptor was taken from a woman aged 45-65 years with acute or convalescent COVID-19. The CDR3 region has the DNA TGTGCCAGCAGTTTATGGGGCGTATCCTTGAGGGAGCAGTTCTTC. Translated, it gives CASSLWGVSLREQFF.